The subject of this entry is one TCR beta chain. Its antigen is not known. V was cut by 3 bases and J by 8 bases, with 11 bases left in between. Germline-derived CDR1 and CDR2 are SEHNR and FQNEAQ (reference sequence). The CDR3 loop spans 13 amino acids. The assay was immunoSEQ multiplex PCR, and TCRdb's table has in-frame clones only and misses some. There are under 200,000 clones in the sample; around 88% occur only once, and around 0.99% lies in the top ten. Timing groups of about 4 and about 12 weeks for second doses were pooled. These data come from a study of T cell responses to AZD1222 COVID-19 vaccine. Study-level results: Seropositive AZD1222 recipients at baseline numbered only six or seven.

This receptor was identified in an adult who received the AZD1222 COVID-19 vaccine. This chain connects TRBV7-9 to TRBJ2-1; possible D gene TRBD2, 6 bases. Sequencing was performed on peripheral blood, taken 28 days after the second AZD1222 dose. Written as DNA, the CDR3 is TGTGCCAGCAGCTTCGGGGGTTTCGATGAGCAGTTCTTC. It translates to CASSFGGFDEQFF.